In its sample, the clone carrying this T cell receptor beta chain was seen a few times. Its antigen is not identified. This sample is part of a study of T cell repertoires in cytomegalovirus infection. Looking at the study overall: HLA-C-restricted CMV epitopes, recently identified, and well-studied HLA-B-restricted ones were used by the study. Public TCR beta signatures were indicative of both CMV infection and a matching HLA type.

MiXCR, applied by TCRdb to the reads, yields one record per CDR3 protein. The table has approximately 100,000 distinct CDR3 sequences, approximately 45% seen once. Broader study findings: Frequencies of public TCR beta families were cumulated, and this identified carriers of CMV plus the relevant HLA. The study found HLA-C-restricted CMV-specific TCR beta clonotypes dominating the ex vivo response.

The V end lost 5 bases, the J end lost 8 bases, and 9 bases lay between the germline ends. The CDR3 consists of 11 residues. CDR1 SGHVS and CDR2 FQNEAQ come from the germline V gene. The rearrangement joins TRBV7-8 to TRBJ1-1; D not certain. This clonotype was sampled from a human donor in good health (CMV status not recorded). Some clones in this sample may be carry-over from other donors' samples. This specimen consisted of CD8+ T cells from cultured PBMCs, obtained from culture after CMV antigen stimulation. The CDR3 is CASSLTAEAFF. CDR3 coding DNA: TGTGCCAGCAGCCTAACCGCGGAAGCTTTCTTT.